Included here is one T cell receptor (beta chain) sequence, with context. Profiling relied on immunoSEQ multiplex PCR, and the TCRdb table lists in-frame clones only, not all of them. This repertoire shows about 82,000 clones, approximately 80% found once; its top ten account for around 0.73%. The sample comes from a study of memory CD4+ T cells and cytomegalovirus serostatus. Losses at the gene ends were 7 bases for V and 3 bases for J; bases not matched to a gene: 4. The CDR3 runs 14 residues. Looked up from germline, CDR1 is MNHEY and CDR2 is SVGAGI. Single viable CD3+CD4+CD8-CD45RO+ cells were sorted as the memory CD4+ T cells.

The sequenced sample consisted of memory CD4+ T cells from blood. This TCR was recovered from an adult in good health and CMV-seronegative. The chain links TRBV6-5 to TRBJ1-3; 9 bases fit TRBD1. The DNA for the CDR3 is TGTGCCAGCAAAGTGACAGGGGGTGGAAACACCATATATTTT. It encodes CASKVTGGGNTIYF.